A single sample is the source of the 23 T cell receptor beta chains below, sequenced in a study of CD8 T cells in ankylosing spondylitis. General observations from the study: Eight or nine highly homologous variants made up a TCR beta motif that seemed to typify ankylosing spondylitis blood.

Using its own MiXCR run on the 5' RACE reads, TCRdb lists one record per CDR3 protein. The sample consists of some 220,000 distinct CDR3 sequences, 6% to 8% of them appearing once. What these receptors recognize is not known. Sequenced sample: blood, either unsorted or a sorted T cell fraction (not recorded which). These receptors were collected from a male donor with ankylosing spondylitis.

This clonotype was detected ten times or more. V gene TRBV27 combines with J gene TRBJ2-1; D is ambiguous. Trimming removed 3 bases at V and 0 bases at J, with 6 bases between. The CDR3 covers 14 residues. Germline V CDR1 and CDR2: MNHEY, SMNVEV (reference sequence). Written as DNA, the CDR3 is TGTGCCAGCAGTTTTGCCAGCTCCTACAATGAGCAGTTCTTC. It encodes CASSFASSYNEQFF.

In its sample, this clonotype was seen many times. The J gene is TRBJ1-4, the V gene TRBV11-2, with TRBD1 identical over 7 bases. Germline lookup yields CDR1 SGHAT and CDR2 FQNNGV. The junction had 12 bases not matched to a gene; V was cut back by 5 bases and J by 0 bases. This CDR3 comprises 18 residues. In nucleotides, the CDR3 is TGTGCCAGCAGCCTACTGTCCCGAGGGGGCGCAACTAATGAAAAACTGTTTTTT. Amino acid sequence: CASSLLSRGGATNEKLFF.

This clonotype showed up many times. This sequence joins TRBV28 and TRBJ2-7; the D gene is possibly TRBD1 (6 bases). The CDR3 is made up of 14 amino acids. Per germline, CDR1 MDHEN and CDR2 SYDVKM. V gave up 10 bases and J gave up 2 bases, with 18 bases separating them. The CDR3 loop reads CATLPPGTTYEQYF. The CDR3 nucleotides read TGTGCCACCCTCCCTCCCGGGACAACCTACGAGCAGTACTTC.

This clonotype was counted at least ten times. The chain employs TRBV6-1 and TRBJ2-1, with D possibly matching TRBD2 (6 bases). V was cut by 6 bases and J by 6 bases, with 15 bases left in between. The V gene's germline CDR1 is MNHNS and CDR2 SASEGT. CDR3 length: 14 amino acids. CDR3 nucleotide sequence: TGTGCCAGCAGCGCGAACAGGAGGGGCAATGAGCAGTTCTTC. This encodes CASSANRRGNEQFF.

This clonotype came up many times. This sequence joins TRBV7-6 and TRBJ2-3; TRBD2 might be the D (6 bases). V was pared by 1 base and J by 1 base, with 9 bases between. Germline-derived CDR1 and CDR2 are SGHVS and FNYEAQ. The CDR3 consists of 15 residues. CDR3 coding DNA: TGTGCCAGCAGCTTAGTAGCGGAACGCACAGATACGCAGTATTTT. The encoded protein is CASSLVAERTDTQYF.

This clonotype was recorded many times. This chain connects TRBV25-1 to TRBJ1-5; D gene ambiguous. The CDR3 sequence is 14 residues long. The V end lost 1 base, the J end lost 8 bases, and 12 bases lay between the germline ends. Germline CDR1 MGHDK, CDR2 SYGVNS. CDR3 loop: CASSESEGEEPQHF. For the CDR3, the DNA is TGTGCCAGCAGTGAATCCGAAGGAGAGGAGCCCCAGCATTTT.

This clonotype was detected ten times or more. The genes are TRBV4-3 and TRBJ2-1, with no clear D. Trimming took 4 bases from V and 10 from J, leaving 11 bases between them. This CDR3 is 12 amino acids long. From germline, CDR1 is LGHNA and CDR2 YSLEER. The CDR3 region has the DNA TGCGCCAGCAGCCGAGAAGGGAAAGAGCAGTTCTTC. Its protein product is CASSREGKEQFF.

This clonotype was seen a few times. This chain uses TRBV20-1 with TRBJ1-1, with D possibly TRBD1 on 6 matching bases. The germline CDR1 and CDR2 sequences are DFQATT and SNEGSKA (reference sequence). The CDR3 extends over 12 amino acids. The CDR3 bases are TGCAGCCCAAGGGGGGGCTACACTGAAGCTTTCTTT. It yields the protein CSPRGGYTEAFF.

This clonotype showed up many times. Here the CDR3 reads CASSYSGTGGGTQYF. DNA of the CDR3: TGTGCCAGCAGTTACTCTGGGACAGGGGGTGGTACGCAGTATTTT. The chain joins TRBV6-5 to TRBJ2-3; TRBD1 matches at 11 bases. The CDR3 contains 15 residues. Losses at the gene ends were 0 bases for V and 8 bases for J; bases not matched to a gene: 4. Germline V gives CDR1 MNHEY, CDR2 SVGAGI.

Ten or more counts support this clonotype. V gene TRBV25-1 combines with J gene TRBJ1-1; a possible D gene is TRBD1 (6 bases). Germline CDR1 reads MGHDK; CDR2 reads SYGVNS. This CDR3 is built from 14 residues. V shed 6 bases and J shed 2 bases, with 13 bases lying between them. CDR3 amino acids: CASSPGTPNTEAFF. In DNA, the CDR3 is TGTGCCAGCAGCCCCGGGACACCTAACACTGAAGCTTTCTTT.

This clonotype came up many times. CDR3 coding DNA: TGTGCCATCGGGGACAGGATCAGCTACGAGCAGTACTTC. Translation gives CAIGDRISYEQYF. The chain joins TRBV10-3 to TRBJ2-7; 8 bases fit TRBD1. V lost 8 bases and J lost 3; bases outside the gene matches: 6. Germline CDR1 is ENHRY and CDR2 is SYGVKD. CDR3 size: 13 residues.

The genes are TRBV27 and TRBJ2-7; the D gene is possibly TRBD2 (6 bases). The CDR3 is 15 amino acids. CDR1 and CDR2 from the germline V gene are MNHEY and SMNVEV (reference sequence). The V end lost 0 bases, the J end lost 4 bases, and 13 bases lay between the germline ends. The CDR3 loop reads CASSLSSSGLYEQYF. CDR3 sequence (DNA): TGTGCCAGCAGTTTATCTAGCAGCGGGTTATACGAGCAGTACTTC.

This clonotype occurred many times. Written as DNA, the CDR3 is TGTGCCAGCCGGGAGGGGAATCAGCCCCAGCATTTT. This codes for CASREGNQPQHF. The chain recombines TRBV27 with TRBJ1-5, with a possible D match to TRBD1 (5 bases). From germline, CDR1 is MNHEY and CDR2 SMNVEV (reference sequence). The CDR3 consists of 12 residues. The V end lost 8 bases, the J end lost 4 bases, and 9 bases lay between the germline ends.

This clonotype was counted ten times or more. This chain connects TRBV11-1 to TRBJ2-7; weak D call: TRBD1 (6 bases). Trimming took off 5 bases at V and 2 bases at J, with 22 bases between the two ends. The CDR3 consists of 17 residues. Per germline, CDR1 SGHAT and CDR2 FQDESV (reference sequence). Here the CDR3 reads CASSAVGRTWGPYEQYF. Written as DNA, the CDR3 is TGTGCCAGCAGCGCTGTCGGTAGGACCTGGGGGCCCTACGAGCAGTACTTC.

This clonotype was seen many times. The rearrangement joins TRBV7-2 to TRBJ2-1; D is unclear. Germline V CDR1 and CDR2: SGHTA, FQGNSA. The CDR3 spans 16 residues. Trimming pared 6 bases from V and 4 bases from J, leaving 19 bases between. This CDR3 is CASRPARFETYNEQFF. CDR3 sequence (DNA): TGTGCCAGCAGGCCGGCGCGGTTCGAGACTTACAATGAGCAGTTCTTC.

This clonotype was seen ten or more times. The V call is TRBV4-3, the J call TRBJ2-1, with D tentatively TRBD1 (5 bases). Trimming removed 2 bases from V and 11 bases from J, with 16 bases in between. Germline loops: CDR1 LGHNA, CDR2 YSLEER. This CDR3 has 14 residues. Here the CDR3 reads CASSQTLPRAKQFF. CDR3 coding DNA: TGCGCCAGCAGCCAAACCCTCCCCAGGGCCAAGCAGTTCTTC.

This chain links TRBV25-1 with TRBJ2-7; 8 bases are a match to TRBD2. Germline values: CDR1 MGHDK, CDR2 SYGVNS. This CDR3 spans 12 amino acids. The junction had 3 bases not matched to a gene; V was cut back by 5 bases and J by 6 bases. This CDR3 reads CASSWAGGEQYF. CDR3 sequence (DNA): TGTGCCAGCAGTTGGGCGGGGGGCGAGCAGTACTTC.

In this sample, this clonotype turned up many times. The chain carries TRBV6-5 and TRBJ2-1, with unresolved D. The CDR3 is 14 residues long. Germline lookup yields CDR1 MNHEY and CDR2 SVGAGI. With 2 bases removed from V and 4 bases from J, the gap between germline ends came to 9 bases. This CDR3 reads CASSYLSPYNEQFF. For the CDR3, the DNA is TGTGCCAGCAGTTACCTATCACCGTACAATGAGCAGTTCTTC.

The sample holds many counts of this clonotype. Here the CDR3 DNA reads TGTGCCAGCAGCGTAGATCTAGCGGGGATTTACGAGCAGTACTTC. It encodes CASSVDLAGIYEQYF. The chain employs TRBV9 and TRBJ2-7; 9 bases are a match to TRBD2. The CDR3 is made up of 15 amino acids. The V gene end was trimmed by 0 bases and the J gene end by 4 bases; junction bases not matched to a gene: 5. Germline lookup yields CDR1 SGDLS and CDR2 YYNGEE. The variable domain in full, completed from reference TRBV9 and TRBJ2-7, reads DSGVTQTPKHLITATGQRVTLRCSPRSGDLSVYWYQQSLDQGLQFLIQYYNGEERAKGNILERFSAQQFPDLHSELNLSSLELGDSALYFCASSVDLAGIYEQYFGPGTRLTVT.

This clonotype was counted ten times or more. This rearrangement joins TRBV20-1 to TRBJ2-7; D uncertain. Germline lookup yields CDR1 DFQATT and CDR2 SNEGSKA (reference sequence). Trimming took off 2 bases at V and 4 bases at J, with 12 bases between the two ends. The CDR3 covers 13 residues. CDR3 nucleotides: TGCAGTGCTAGACTAGTAAGCACTTACGAGCAGTACTTC. Its protein is CSARLVSTYEQYF.

This clonotype was seen many times. The chain couples TRBV7-2 to TRBJ2-5, with D perhaps matching TRBD1 or TRBD2 (5 bases each). The length of the CDR3 is 15 residues. Between the trimmed V and J ends, which lost 5 bases and 5 bases, there was a span of 18 bases. CDR1 and CDR2 from the germline V gene are SGHTA and FQGNSA. Here the CDR3 reads CASSPGTKLLETQYF. CDR3 sequence (DNA): TGTGCCAGCAGCCCCGGGACCAAACTTCTGGAGACCCAGTACTTC.

This clonotype was seen many times. The rearrangement links TRBV25-1 to TRBJ2-7, with D perhaps TRBD1 (6 bases). CDR1 and CDR2 from the germline V gene are MGHDK and SYGVNS. Trimming took 4 bases from V and 9 from J, leaving 19 bases between them. The CDR3 runs to 14 residues. DNA for the CDR3: TGTGCCAGCAGTGGAGGGGGTGGCCTCATGGGGCAGTACTTC. It yields the protein CASSGGGGLMGQYF.

The sample holds many counts of this clonotype. This chain uses TRBV7-2 with TRBJ2-7, with D unclear. Deletions cut 5 bases from V and 2 bases from J, with 10 bases between. The length of the CDR3 is 13 residues. Looked up from germline, CDR1 is SGHTA and CDR2 is FQGNSA. The CDR3 is CASSVGPAYEQYF. CDR3 in DNA: TGTGCCAGCAGCGTAGGGCCAGCCTACGAGCAGTACTTC.